This T cell receptor beta chain was recovered during a study of T cells in women clearing cervical HPV infection. Study at large: Case blood was drawn when the lesion was first found; control blood after infection became undetectable. With HLA typing for only a few women, HLA confounding remains possible.

The study's findings and limits: TRBV6-7 abundance was lower in cases than controls (around 0.1% versus 0.15%).

Turning to this clone: The antigen remains undetermined. The CDR3 end falls 3 residues outside the read, so it is completed with the germline J gene.

The V gene lost 3 bases and the J gene lost 6 bases, with 8 bases spanning the gap. The CDR3 loop spans 12 amino acids. Looked up from germline, CDR1 is KGHSH and CDR2 is LQKENI. Average input was around 1,200 ng genomic DNA for immunoSEQ TCR beta CDR3 amplification. Measured with immunoSEQ multiplex PCR; TCRdb has only the in-frame clones, and not every one. The sample totals over 30,000 clones; its top ten clones hold about 7.2%. The genes are TRBV18 and TRBJ1-2; no clear D. The sequencing sample was made of blood buffy coat. The clonotype was recovered from a woman between 18 and 69 years old with a cervical HPV16 infection that either progressed to CIN3+ or cleared (not recorded which). The part of the CDR3 DNA that was read is TGTGCCAGCTCACCGGAGAGGGATGGC. Its protein is CASSPERDG. The whole CDR3 sequence reads CASSPERDGYTF.